A selection of T cell receptor beta chains follows, all from one sample in a study of identical twins. MiXCR, applied by TCRdb to the 5' RACE reads, yields one record per CDR3 protein. The sample yields 540,000 or so distinct CDR3 sequences, about 20% seen once. These data were also reused for a study on yellow fever vaccine responses in identical twins.

The sequenced material came from CD4+ T cells sorted from blood. These TCRs come from a young woman in good health. Each CDR3 is given with its conserved first and last residue. Fields, in order: CDR3 protein, V gene, J gene, D gene. A D gene is named only where the DNA matches it firmly.

CASSLADRLNTEAFF	TRBV5-1	TRBJ1-1	.
CSARGGRGLAESYEQYF	TRBV20-1	TRBJ2-7	.
CASSLRVTSPNEQFF	TRBV27	TRBJ2-1	.
CSALSPAKNIQYF	TRBV20-1	TRBJ2-4	.
CASTRGGAATGELFF	TRBV5-1	TRBJ2-2	.
CALAGPYEQYF	TRBV3-1	TRBJ2-7	.
CATLTPGGVSYEQYF	TRBV28	TRBJ2-7	.
CASSDRTGGNSPLHF	TRBV9	TRBJ1-6	TRBD1
CASRSGGAQDTQYF	TRBV27	TRBJ2-3	TRBD2
CASSLDSLRVTQYF	TRBV12-3/TRBV12-4	TRBJ2-5	.
CASSRTGEDGYTF	TRBV7-3	TRBJ1-2	TRBD1
CASSPIAGVITDTQYF	TRBV5-1	TRBJ2-3	TRBD2
CASSFYSWETQYF	TRBV12-3/TRBV12-4	TRBJ2-5	.
CASGPGADTQYF	TRBV12-5	TRBJ2-3	.
CASSLIGEDYGYTF	TRBV5-6	TRBJ1-2	.
CSVVGQGAKNIQYF	TRBV29-1	TRBJ2-4	TRBD1
CASSHRGTGELFF	TRBV3-1	TRBJ2-2	.